This record concerns one T cell receptor beta chain sequence. As yet, its antigen is unknown. This entry comes from a study of cytomegalovirus exposure and HLA in healthy donors. Study-wide context: Earlier work reported approximately 110 million unique TCR beta sequences from approximately 180 million T cells.

The ends were cut back, 0 bases at V and 6 bases at J, with 16 bases in the middle. The length of the CDR3 is 15 residues. CDR1 SGHRS and CDR2 YFSETQ come from the germline V gene. 13 Jbeta primers and 60 Vbeta primers were used for the PCR. Produced via immunoSEQ multiplex PCR; TCRdb's table is partial and in-frame only. The table lists about 130,000 clones, about four fifths of them singletons, with approximately 4% in the top ten. Study observations and caveats: Through in vitro validation, a few CMV-associated chains were shown to be specific for CMV antigens.

The genes are TRBV5-1 and TRBJ2-7; the D gene is possibly TRBD1 (6 bases). The TCR sequence derives from a woman aged 40 to 49 in good health and CMV-seronegative. Sequenced: PBMCs. For the CDR3, the DNA is TGCGCCAGCAGCTTGGGACAGGAGGCGATAGGCGAGCAGTACTTC. Encoded protein: CASSLGQEAIGEQYF.